The source of this T cell receptor beta chain is a study of response to subunit inactivated influenza vaccine. About this clonotype: Its antigen is as yet unknown.

Study results and limitations: Every seasonal influenza vaccination brings in few new T cells, the authors suggested.

TCRdb processed the RT-PCR reads anew with MiXCR; each CDR3 protein has one entry. The table has some 570,000 distinct CDR3 sequences, around 11% seen once. Germline V lookup: CDR1 LNHNV, CDR2 YYDKDF (reference sequence). V lost 0 bases and J 4 bases, leaving 12 bases between the germline ends. This CDR3 contains 15 residues. These same records also appear under a second study, on T cells expressing NK-cell markers. That work contributes: The cDNA for TCR beta came from 5'RACE template switching with UMIs. Sorted CD3+CD56+NKG2C+, CD3+CD56+NKG2C- and CD3+CD56-NKG2C+ T cells supplied TCR beta repertoires. Seven donors tested HCMV-seropositive and one tested seronegative among the eight sequenced. Questions lingered over whether expanded NKG2C+ T cell clones were HCMV-specific.

The sequencing here drew on PBMCs from blood, taken on the day of vaccination. The source of this sequence is a man aged 50-60 years who received an inactivated influenza vaccine. This chain connects TRBV15 to TRBJ1-1; TRBD1 is a possible D gene (6 bases). The CDR3 sequence: CATSREVGGFTEAFF. The CDR3 DNA reads TGTGCCACCAGCAGAGAGGTAGGGGGATTCACTGAAGCTTTCTTT.